These T cell receptor beta chains were read from a single sample in a study of shared clonotypes between healthy human individuals. Using immunoSEQ multiplex PCR, the repertoire was profiled, and TCRdb retains in-frame clones only, with some absent. The table has some 2,400,000 clones, approximately 96% seen once. Specimen: naive CD4+ T cells sorted from blood. Receptor source: a man between 18 and 29 years old in good health. The conserved cysteine and the conserved F or W are not part of the CDR3 here. A D gene is named only where the DNA matches it firmly.

CDR3 protein | J gene | CDR3 length | V gene | D gene
AWSAGNTEAF | TRBJ1-1 | 10 | TRBV30 | NA
ASSSGQGWTGELF | TRBJ2-2 | 13 | TRBV7-8 | TRBD1
ASRRLAGAYNEQF | TRBJ2-1 | 13 | TRBV11-2 | TRBD2
SAREDEQF | TRBJ2-1 | 8 | TRBV20-1 | NA
ASSYGTSYEQY | TRBJ2-7 | 11 | TRBV27 | NA
ASRKAGYNSPLH | TRBJ1-6 | 12 | TRBV7-8 | NA
ASSLGPPLTHEQY | TRBJ2-7 | 13 | TRBV7-7 | NA
AIKRGPGTQNSPLH | TRBJ1-6 | 14 | TRBV10-3 | NA
ASSPDRGYYEQY | TRBJ2-7 | 12 | TRBV11-2 | TRBD1
ASRGGLGSPLH | TRBJ1-6 | 11 | TRBV6-1 | NA
ARSPRPGDTQY | TRBJ2-3 | 11 | TRBV5-3 | NA
ASSSHQGSGNTIY | TRBJ1-3 | 13 | TRBV7-2 | NA
ASSLAVGRELF | TRBJ2-2 | 11 | TRBV7-6 | NA
ASRTGVSEKLF | TRBJ1-4 | 11 | TRBV7-2 | TRBD1
ASSEFDSRPETQY | TRBJ2-5 | 13 | TRBV10-2 | NA
ASSLGQGSGELF | TRBJ2-2 | 12 | TRBV5-1 | TRBD1
ASSTWDRAEAF | TRBJ1-1 | 11 | TRBV5-6 | TRBD1
ASSRTSGSTDTQY | TRBJ2-3 | 13 | TRBV2 | TRBD2
ASSALGGNSPLH | TRBJ1-6 | 12 | TRBV2 | NA
AWSVPEPAKNIQY | TRBJ2-4 | 13 | TRBV30 | NA
ASSLVQAGAYEQY | TRBJ2-7 | 13 | TRBV7-6 | TRBD2
ASSGEAPGQARGGTDTQY | TRBJ2-3 | 18 | TRBV6-1 | TRBD1
ATSRDYFPETQY | TRBJ2-5 | 12 | TRBV15 | NA
AWAGTDPYEQY | TRBJ2-7 | 11 | TRBV30 | TRBD1
ASSYVGQLYNEQF | TRBJ2-1 | 13 | TRBV7-2 | NA
ASSASGTSGTDTQY | TRBJ2-3 | 14 | TRBV6-1 | TRBD2
SYYSFGELF | TRBJ2-2 | 9 | TRBV29-1 | NA